The 13 T cell receptor beta chains below all came from one sample that was sequenced in a study of blood T cell repertoires in COVID-19. Assay used: immunoSEQ multiplex PCR; TCRdb lists only in-frame clones, some missing. The sample lists tens of thousands of clones, 82% seen once, with roughly 4.2% in the top ten. Material: peripheral blood. All receptors derive from a woman aged 60-75 years with acute or convalescent COVID-19.

The V and J genes are TRBV5-4 and TRBJ2-7; D gene ambiguous. Germline V gene lookup returns CDR1 SGHNT and CDR2 YYREEE (reference sequence). The CDR3 is 13 residues long. Trimming pared 0 bases from V and 6 bases from J, leaving 10 bases between. The CDR3: CASSLGHWAEQYF. As DNA, the CDR3 is TGTGCCAGCAGCTTGGGACATTGGGCCGAGCAGTACTTC.

The chain is built from TRBV5-1 and TRBJ2-1; 7 bases are shared with TRBD2. J was trimmed by 6 bases and V by 0 bases; bases with no gene match: 12. This CDR3 comprises 17 residues. Germline V CDR1 and CDR2: SGHRS, YFSETQ. The CDR3 DNA is TGCGCCAGCAGCTTGGATGGAGCGGGGAGATTCTTCAATGAGCAGTTCTTC. This encodes CASSLDGAGRFFNEQFF.

This clone was seen a single time. V and J are TRBV6-5 and TRBJ1-1; a weak D match, TRBD1 (6 bases). This CDR3 is 15 amino acids long. The V and J ends lost 3 bases and 1 base respectively, with 12 bases between them. Germline V gene lookup returns CDR1 MNHEY and CDR2 SVGAGI. The CDR3 DNA reads TGTGCCAGCAGTTATTCGGGGGGCGGGAACACTGAAGCTTTCTTT. Protein product: CASSYSGGGNTEAFF.

This chain uses TRBV7-2 with TRBJ2-2, with unresolved D. Trimming left V 2 bases short and J 7 bases short, with 8 bases between. Germline V gene sequence: CDR1 SGHTA, CDR2 FQGNSA. The CDR3 is 13 amino acids. Here the CDR3 reads CASSLFEIGELFF. CDR3 nucleotides: TGTGCCAGCAGCTTATTCGAGATCGGGGAGCTGTTTTTT.

V and J are TRBV7-6 and TRBJ1-5, with D possibly matching TRBD1 (5 bases). The CDR3 spans 17 residues. Germline CDR1 is SGHVS and CDR2 is FNYEAQ. V was pared by 5 bases and J by 0 bases, with 17 bases between. In nucleotides, the CDR3 is TGTGCCAGCAGCCTAGACACAGGAGCTTATAGCAATCAGCCCCAGCATTTT. Translated, it gives CASSLDTGAYSNQPQHF.

The chain carries TRBV7-3 and TRBJ1-1; 7 bases match TRBD1. This CDR3 is built from 13 residues. The germline V gene encodes CDR1 SGHTA and CDR2 FQGTGA. The V segment lost 4 bases and the J segment 7 bases; nucleotides outside the gene matches: 6. CDR3 protein: CASSWYRDSEAFF. The CDR3 bases are TGTGCCAGCAGCTGGTACCGGGACAGTGAAGCTTTCTTT.

This clone has a handful of counts. The V gene is TRBV19, the J gene TRBJ1-5, with unresolved D. CDR3 length equals 14 residues. Germline CDR1 is LNHDA and CDR2 is SQIVND (reference sequence). Trimming took 7 bases from V and 4 from J, leaving 14 bases between them. The CDR3 is CASTATSKNQPQHF. As DNA, the CDR3 is TGTGCCAGTACCGCCACTTCAAAAAATCAGCCCCAGCATTTT.

The rearrangement uses TRBV3-1 (or the pseudogene TRBV3-2) and TRBJ2-1; D might be TRBD2 (5 bases). V lost 8 bases, J lost 10 bases, and 15 bases lay in between. The CDR3 spans 12 residues. Per the germline V gene, CDR1 is LGHDT and CDR2 is YNNKEL (reference sequence). In DNA form, the CDR3 reads TGTGCCAGCGGCCTCTCGAGGGCCGAGCAGTTCTTC. It specifies CASGLSRAEQFF.

This clone was observed a handful of times. V and J are TRBV9 and TRBJ2-5, with 10 bases aligning to TRBD1. CDR1 and CDR2 (germline): SGDLS, YYNGEE. V was pared by 4 bases and J by 4 bases, with 13 bases of the junction left unmatched. CDR3 length: 17 residues. The CDR3 bases are TGTGCCAGCAGCCCCCATCCTAGTGGGACAGGGGTAGAGACCCAGTACTTC. As protein: CASSPHPSGTGVETQYF.

V usage is TRBV3-1 (or the pseudogene TRBV3-2) and J usage is TRBJ1-2; D unclear. Germline values: CDR1 LGHDT, CDR2 YNNKEL (reference sequence). The CDR3 runs to 13 residues. The ends were cut back, 4 bases at V and 8 bases at J, with 14 bases in the middle. The CDR3 is CASSLTSGSGYTF. The CDR3 region has the DNA TGTGCCAGCAGCCTAACGTCGGGTTCGGGCTACACCTTC.

The chain employs TRBV29-1 and TRBJ2-1, with D possibly TRBD2 on 5 matching bases. V dropped 1 base and J dropped 0 bases, with 16 bases sitting between them. CDR1 is SQVTM, CDR2 ANQGSEA, per germline. The CDR3 consists of 17 residues. Here the CDR3 reads CSVEGRSGYSSYNEQFF. The DNA for the CDR3 is TGCAGCGTTGAAGGTCGGAGCGGATACAGCTCCTACAATGAGCAGTTCTTC.

This clone was observed once. The rearrangement joins TRBV7-8 to TRBJ2-2; D is uncertain. The CDR3 length is 12 residues. Trimming stripped 6 bases from V and 6 bases from J, with 8 bases between. From germline, CDR1 is SGHVS and CDR2 FQNEAQ. The CDR3 region has the DNA TGTGCCAGCAGGCCAGATCCCGGGGAGCTGTTTTTT. This codes for CASRPDPGELFF.

This chain joins TRBV28 and TRBJ1-4, with 7 bases aligning to TRBD1. The germline gives CDR1 MDHEN, CDR2 SYDVKM. V lost 7 bases, J lost 3 bases, and 5 bases stayed unmatched. The CDR3 is 14 residues long. CDR3 sequence: CASKSGGANEKLFF. The CDR3, as DNA: TGTGCCAGCAAGTCAGGGGGAGCTAATGAAAAACTGTTTTTT.